The rows below give T cell receptor beta chains drawn from one sample of a study of blood T cell repertoires in COVID-19. Produced via immunoSEQ multiplex PCR; TCRdb's table is partial and in-frame only. The sample records about 80,000 clones, roughly 76% being singletons. Material for sequencing was peripheral blood. The receptors here all came from a man in his 70s with active or convalescent COVID-19. The CDR3 runs from the conserved cysteine through the conserved F or W. A D gene is named only where the DNA matches it firmly. Not every row has a clone size; where given, it reads once, few, many or a size class.

size	J	D	V	CDR3	DNA
once	TRBJ1-5	.	TRBV7-2	CASSFSGEGYQPQHF	TGTGCCAGCAGCTTCTCAGGAGAGGGCTATCAGCCCCAGCATTTT
.	TRBJ1-5	.	TRBV7-9	CASSWGGDGPQHF	TGTGCCAGCAGCTGGGGGGGGGACGGGCCCCAGCATTTT
.	TRBJ2-1	TRBD1	TRBV28	CASSDRGNEQFF	TGTGCCAGCAGTGACAGGGGCAATGAGCAGTTCTTC
.	TRBJ2-3	.	TRBV4-1	CASSLRSPGGVGTDTQYF	TGCGCCAGCAGCCTCAGATCCCCCGGGGGAGTGGGGACAGATACGCAGTATTTT
.	TRBJ1-4	.	TRBV18	CASSPSVGGNEKLFF	TGTGCCAGCTCACCCAGTGTCGGGGGGAATGAAAAACTGTTTTTT
.	TRBJ1-2	.	TRBV28	CASSLALELSTF	TGTGCCAGCAGTTTAGCCCTTGAACTGAGCACCTTC
.	TRBJ1-1	.	TRBV5-1	CASSIDKPDGTEAFF	TGCGCCAGCAGCATCGACAAACCAGACGGCACTGAAGCTTTCTTT
.	TRBJ2-3	.	TRBV19	CASSIGRSTDTQYF	TGTGCCAGTAGCATTGGCAGGTCCACAGATACGCAGTATTTT
.	TRBJ2-7	TRBD1	TRBV5-1	CASSLGTGGDEQYF	TGCGCCAGCAGCTTGGGGACAGGGGGTGACGAGCAGTACTTC
few	TRBJ2-1	TRBD1	TRBV11-2	CASSLDRGPHNEQFF	TGTGCCAGCAGCTTAGACAGGGGGCCCCACAATGAGCAGTTCTTC
.	TRBJ1-5	.	TRBV24-1	CATSDPGGQPQHF	TGTGCCACCAGTGACCCCGGGGGACAGCCCCAGCATTTT
.	TRBJ2-3	TRBD2	TRBV7-9	CASSFSGGITDTQYF	TGTGCCAGCAGCTTTAGCGGGGGGATCACAGATACGCAGTATTTT
.	TRBJ1-5	TRBD1	TRBV6-5	CASRPTGTGGQPQHF	TGTGCCAGCAGACCGACCGGGACAGGGGGTCAGCCCCAGCATTTT